This passage covers 10 T cell receptor beta chains from one sample sequenced in a study of blood T cell repertoires in COVID-19. Here immunoSEQ multiplex PCR was the method, and the copy in TCRdb shows in-frame clones only, minus some. The table has 150,000 to 200,000 clones, over 80% seen once. The sequenced sample was peripheral blood. These receptors came from a woman in her 40s with COVID-19, enrolled during active disease.

V gene TRBV6-5 combines with J gene TRBJ2-1, with D perhaps matching TRBD2 (5 bases). Germline CDR1 is MNHEY and CDR2 is SVGAGI. Trimming left V 0 bases short and J 2 bases short, with 8 bases between. The CDR3 has 15 amino acids. CDR3: CASSYSGATYNEQFF. CDR3 nucleotides: TGTGCCAGCAGTTACTCGGGAGCAACCTACAATGAGCAGTTCTTC.

The chain has TRBV27 and TRBJ2-7; 8 bases fit TRBD1. J was trimmed by 6 bases and V by 6 bases; bases with no gene match: 4. Germline V gene lookup returns CDR1 MNHEY and CDR2 SMNVEV (reference sequence). The CDR3 sequence is 12 residues long. DNA of the CDR3: TGTGCCAGCAGAACACAGGGGGGCGAGCAGTACTTC. Protein sequence: CASRTQGGEQYF.

The chain couples TRBV6-4 to TRBJ1-2; D possibly corresponds to TRBD1 (5 bases). The CDR3 runs to 13 residues. V lost 2 bases, J lost 8 bases, and 12 bases lay in between. The germline V gene has CDR1 MRHNA and CDR2 SNTAGT. CDR3 sequence reads: CASSDLDSGGYTF. CDR3 in DNA: TGTGCCAGCAGTGACCTAGACAGCGGGGGCTACACCTTC.

The chain employs TRBV10-1 and TRBJ1-4; maybe TRBD1 (6 bases). Between the trimmed V and J ends, which lost 3 bases and 5 bases, there was a span of 10 bases. The CDR3 contains 14 residues. Germline V gene sequence: CDR1 WNHNN, CDR2 SYGVQD (reference sequence). This chain's CDR3 is CASSDNRGNEKLFF. Here the CDR3 DNA reads TGCGCCAGCAGTGATAATAGGGGGAATGAAAAACTGTTTTTT.

The rearrangement joins TRBV19 to TRBJ2-7; a possible D gene is TRBD1 (6 bases). CDR3 length: 13 residues. The V end was cut by 8 bases, the J end by 3 bases, with 14 bases between. The germline gives CDR1 LNHDA, CDR2 SQIVND (reference sequence). The CDR3 bases are TGTGCCAGTCCCGGACAGCTTATCTACGAGCAGTACTTC. Translated, it gives CASPGQLIYEQYF.

This chain connects TRBV9 to TRBJ1-2, with 10 bases fitting TRBD1. Germline-derived CDR1 and CDR2 are SGDLS and YYNGEE. CDR3 length equals 15 residues. V lost 3 bases and J lost 4; bases outside the gene matches: 6. The CDR3 coding sequence is TGTGCCAGCAGCGAGGGGACAGGGGATGGCTATGGCTACACCTTC. This gives the protein CASSEGTGDGYGYTF.

This clone has a handful of counts. This rearrangement joins TRBV5-1 to TRBJ2-2; TRBD2 matches at 7 bases. Germline V gene data show CDR1 as SGHRS and CDR2 as YFSETQ. V was clipped by 4 bases and J by 4 bases; unmatched bases: 7. There are 15 residues in the CDR3. This CDR3 reads CASSSTSVVTGELFF. The DNA for the CDR3 is TGCGCCAGCAGCAGTACTAGCGTGGTCACCGGGGAGCTGTTTTTT.

The V call is TRBV19, the J call TRBJ1-6; 9 positions agree with TRBD1. CDR1 is LNHDA and CDR2 is SQIVND in the germline V gene (reference sequence). This CDR3 comprises 14 residues. With V trimmed by 11 bases and J by 8 bases, 10 bases remained unmatched. CDR3 sequence reads: CAVGQGRWDSPLHF. The CDR3 coding sequence is TGTGCCGTGGGACAGGGAAGATGGGATTCACCCCTCCACTTT.

The chain recombines TRBV7-8 with TRBJ2-7; possible D gene TRBD1, 6 bases. Germline CDR1 is SGHVS and CDR2 is FQNEAQ. CDR3 length equals 16 residues. The ends were cut back, 2 bases at V and 3 bases at J, with 17 bases in the middle. The CDR3 region is CASSLQGPGAYYEQYF. As DNA, the CDR3 is TGTGCCAGCAGCTTACAGGGGCCAGGGGCATACTACGAGCAGTACTTC.

The V gene is TRBV29-1, the J gene TRBJ2-2; D might be TRBD2 (5 bases). CDR1 SQVTM and CDR2 ANQGSEA come from the germline V gene. Between the trimmed V and J ends, which lost 4 bases and 4 bases, there was a span of 16 bases. The CDR3 covers 15 residues. DNA of the CDR3: TGCAGCGTTGCTTTCCCGGGGTGGGGCACCGGGGAGCTGTTTTTT. The encoded protein is CSVAFPGWGTGELFF.